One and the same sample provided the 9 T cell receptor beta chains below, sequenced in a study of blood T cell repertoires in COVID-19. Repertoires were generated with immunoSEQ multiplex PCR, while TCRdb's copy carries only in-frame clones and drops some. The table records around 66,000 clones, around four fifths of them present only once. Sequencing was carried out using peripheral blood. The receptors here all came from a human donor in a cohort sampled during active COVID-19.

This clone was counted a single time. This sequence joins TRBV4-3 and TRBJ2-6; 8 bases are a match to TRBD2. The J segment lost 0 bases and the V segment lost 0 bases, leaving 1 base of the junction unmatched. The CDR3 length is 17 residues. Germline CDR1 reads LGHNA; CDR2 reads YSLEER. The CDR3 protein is CASSQDREGSGANVLTF. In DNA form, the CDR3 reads TGCGCCAGCAGCCAAGATCGGGAGGGCTCTGGGGCCAACGTCCTGACTTTC.

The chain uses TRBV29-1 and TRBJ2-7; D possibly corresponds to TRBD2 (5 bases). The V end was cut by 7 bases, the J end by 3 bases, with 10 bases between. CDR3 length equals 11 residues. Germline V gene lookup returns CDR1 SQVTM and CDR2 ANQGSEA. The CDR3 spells CSAIRDYEQYF. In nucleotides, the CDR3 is TGCAGCGCTATCCGGGACTACGAGCAGTACTTC.

The CDR3 DNA is TGTGCCAGCAGCACAACAGGGACTGGGGCCAACGTCCTGACTTTC. Translating it yields CASSTTGTGANVLTF. The V call is TRBV9, the J call TRBJ2-6; TRBD1 might be the D (6 bases). V gave up 4 bases and J gave up 2 bases, with 10 bases separating them. CDR3 length: 15 amino acids. From germline, CDR1 is SGDLS and CDR2 YYNGEE.

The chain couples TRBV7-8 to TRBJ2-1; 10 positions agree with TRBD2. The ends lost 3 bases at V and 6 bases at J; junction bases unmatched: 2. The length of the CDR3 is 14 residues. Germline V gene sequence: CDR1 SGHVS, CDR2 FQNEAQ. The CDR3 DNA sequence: TGTGCCAGCAGCTTCAGGACTAGCGGCAATGAGCAGTTCTTC. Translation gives CASSFRTSGNEQFF. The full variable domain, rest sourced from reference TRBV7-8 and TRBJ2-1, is GAGVSQSPRYKVAKRGQDVALRCDPISGHVSLFWYQQALGQGPEFLTYFQNEAQLDKSGLPSDRFFAERPEGSVSTLKIQRTQQEDSAVYLCASSFRTSGNEQFFGPGTRLTVL.

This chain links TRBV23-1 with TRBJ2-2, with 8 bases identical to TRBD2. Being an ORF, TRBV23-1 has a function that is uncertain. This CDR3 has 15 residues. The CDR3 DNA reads TGCGCAGAACTACGGACTAGCAGCGACGAGGGGGAGCTGTTTTTT. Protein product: CAELRTSSDEGELFF.

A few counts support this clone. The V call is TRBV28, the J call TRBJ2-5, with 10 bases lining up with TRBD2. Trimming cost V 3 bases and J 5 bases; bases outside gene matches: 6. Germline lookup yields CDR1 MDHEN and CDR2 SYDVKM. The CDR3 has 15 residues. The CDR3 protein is CASSFLAGAPETQYF. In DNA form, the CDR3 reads TGTGCCAGCAGTTTCCTAGCGGGAGCCCCCGAGACCCAGTACTTC.

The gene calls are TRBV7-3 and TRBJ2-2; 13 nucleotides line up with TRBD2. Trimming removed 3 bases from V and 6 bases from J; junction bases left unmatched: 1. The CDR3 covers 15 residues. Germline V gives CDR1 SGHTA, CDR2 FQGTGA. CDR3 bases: TGTGCCAGCAGCTTGGGACTAGCGGGATCCGGGGAGCTGTTTTTT. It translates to CASSLGLAGSGELFF. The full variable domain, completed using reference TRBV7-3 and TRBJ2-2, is GAGVSQTPSNKVTEKGKYVELRCDPISGHTALYWYRQSLGQGPEFLIYFQGTGAADDSGLPNDRFFAVRPEGSVSTLKIQRTERGDSAVYLCASSLGLAGSGELFFGEGSRLTVL.

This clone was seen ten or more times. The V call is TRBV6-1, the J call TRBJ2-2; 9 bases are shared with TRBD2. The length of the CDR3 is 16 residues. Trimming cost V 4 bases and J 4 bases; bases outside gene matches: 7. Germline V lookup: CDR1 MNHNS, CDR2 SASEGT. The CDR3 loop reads CASSVRGRAVTGELFF. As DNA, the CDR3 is TGTGCCAGCAGTGTTCGCGGGAGGGCGGTCACCGGGGAGCTGTTTTTT.

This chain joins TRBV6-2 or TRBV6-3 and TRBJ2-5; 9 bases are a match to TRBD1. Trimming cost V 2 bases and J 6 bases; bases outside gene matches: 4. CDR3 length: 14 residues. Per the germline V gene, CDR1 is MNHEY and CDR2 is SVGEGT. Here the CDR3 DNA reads TGTGCCAGCAGTTACCGGGACAGGGAAAAGACCCAGTACTTC. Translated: CASSYRDREKTQYF.